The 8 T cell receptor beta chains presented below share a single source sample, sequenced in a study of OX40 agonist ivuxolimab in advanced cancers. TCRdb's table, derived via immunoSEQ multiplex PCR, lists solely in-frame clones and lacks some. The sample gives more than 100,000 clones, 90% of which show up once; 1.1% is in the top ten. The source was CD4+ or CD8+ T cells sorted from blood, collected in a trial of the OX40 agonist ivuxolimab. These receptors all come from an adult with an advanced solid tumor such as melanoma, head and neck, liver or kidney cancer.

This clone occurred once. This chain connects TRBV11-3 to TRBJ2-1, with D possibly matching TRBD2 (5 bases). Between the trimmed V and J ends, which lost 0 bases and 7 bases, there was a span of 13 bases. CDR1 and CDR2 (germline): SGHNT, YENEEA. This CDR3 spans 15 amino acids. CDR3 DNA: TGTGCCAGCAGCTTAGATCTGGGGAGTGCAAATGAGCAGTTCTTC. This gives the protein CASSLDLGSANEQFF.

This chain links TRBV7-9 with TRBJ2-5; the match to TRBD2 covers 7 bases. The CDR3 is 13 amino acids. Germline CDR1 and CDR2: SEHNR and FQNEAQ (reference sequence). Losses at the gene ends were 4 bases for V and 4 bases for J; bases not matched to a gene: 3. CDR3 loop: CASSYSGGETQYF. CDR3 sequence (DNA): TGTGCCAGCAGCTACTCGGGGGGAGAGACCCAGTACTTC.

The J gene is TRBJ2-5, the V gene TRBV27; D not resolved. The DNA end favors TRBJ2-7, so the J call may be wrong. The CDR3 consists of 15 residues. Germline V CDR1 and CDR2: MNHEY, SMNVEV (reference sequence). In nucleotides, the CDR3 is TGTGCCAGCAGTTTAAAAGGTTTTTCTGCCTACGAGCAGTACTTC. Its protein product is CASSLKGFSAYEQYF.

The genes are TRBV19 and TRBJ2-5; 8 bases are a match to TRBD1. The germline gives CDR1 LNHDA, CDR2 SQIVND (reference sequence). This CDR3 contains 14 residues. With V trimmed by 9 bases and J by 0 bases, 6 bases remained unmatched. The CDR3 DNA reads TGTGCCAGCGGGACAGGCAACTACCAAGAGACCCAGTACTTC. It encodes CASGTGNYQETQYF.

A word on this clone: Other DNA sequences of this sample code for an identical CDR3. The CDR3 DNA reads as TGCGCCAGCAGCTTGGAAGGGCAGCCCCAGCATTTT. Its protein is CASSLEGQPQHF. V is TRBV5-1 and J is TRBJ1-5, with D uncertain. This CDR3 contains 12 residues. In germline, CDR1 is SGHRS, CDR2 YFSETQ. Trimming removed 0 bases at V and 7 bases at J, with 5 bases between.

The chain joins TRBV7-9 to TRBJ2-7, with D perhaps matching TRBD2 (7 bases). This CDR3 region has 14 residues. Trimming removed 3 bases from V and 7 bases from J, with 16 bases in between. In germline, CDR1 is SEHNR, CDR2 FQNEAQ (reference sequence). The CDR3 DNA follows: TGTGCCAGCAGCTTGGGAGGGGCAGGGGAGGAGCAGTACTTC. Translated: CASSLGGAGEEQYF.

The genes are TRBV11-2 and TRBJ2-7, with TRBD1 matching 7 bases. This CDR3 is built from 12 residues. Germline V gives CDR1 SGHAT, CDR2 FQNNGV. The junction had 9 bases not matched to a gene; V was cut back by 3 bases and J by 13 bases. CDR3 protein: CASSFSDRPLYF. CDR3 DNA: TGTGCCAGCAGCTTTTCGGACAGGCCCCTCTACTTC.

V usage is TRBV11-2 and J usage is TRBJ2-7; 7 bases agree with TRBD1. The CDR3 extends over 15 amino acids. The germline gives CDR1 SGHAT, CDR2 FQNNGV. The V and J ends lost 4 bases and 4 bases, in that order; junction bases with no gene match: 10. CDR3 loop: CASSYRQGSRYEQYF. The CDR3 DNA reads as TGTGCCAGCAGCTATCGACAGGGTAGCCGATACGAGCAGTACTTC.